Listed below are T cell receptor beta chains from one sample, sequenced in a study of regulatory T cells in long-lasting Graves disease. TCRdb reprocessed the multiplex PCR reads with MiXCR, giving one entry per CDR3 protein. The data show 400,000 to 500,000 distinct CDR3 sequences, under 25% seen once. The sample consisted of peripheral blood mononuclear cells (PBMCs), taken when the disease was refractory, from a patient treated with antithyroid drugs. The receptors originated from a female donor with Graves disease. CDR3s include the opening cysteine and the closing phenylalanine or tryptophan. The D gene is left open where the match is weak. Size is stated for part of the rows, as once, few or many counts, or as a class when the clone is expanded.

CDR3 DNA	CDR3 protein	J gene	D gene	V gene	clone size
TGTGCCAGCAGTCCCGGGGAGCGCTCACCCCTCCACTTT	CASSPGERSPLHF	TRBJ1-6	-	TRBV5-6	-
TGTGCCAGCAGCCCCAACCCGCACGGGTGGCTGTTTTTT	CASSPNPHGWLFF	TRBJ1-4	-	TRBV14	-
TGTGCCAGCAGCCCCAGTACATCGGGTAGACCAAGCTCCTACGAGCAGTACTTC	CASSPSTSGRPSSYEQYF	TRBJ2-7	-	TRBV3-1	-
TGTGCCACCAGCAGATACAGGGGAAGCAATCAGCCCCAGCATTTT	CATSRYRGSNQPQHF	TRBJ1-5	TRBD1	TRBV15	few
TGTGCCAGCAGTCAAAGCGGGAGAGGGACCGGGGAGCTGTTTTTT	CASSQSGRGTGELFF	TRBJ2-2	TRBD2	TRBV28	many
TGTGCCAGCAGGTGGGGGACAACAGAGACCCAGTACTTC	CASRWGTTETQYF	TRBJ2-5	-	TRBV6-1	few
TGTGCCAGCTCACCAGAGACAGGGGTTTATACTGAAGCTTTCTTT	CASSPETGVYTEAFF	TRBJ1-1	TRBD1	TRBV18	few
TGTGCCAGTAGTCCGACAGGGGGGCAGCCCCAGCATTTT	CASSPTGGQPQHF	TRBJ1-5	TRBD1	TRBV19	-
TGTGCCAGCAGCGACGGGACTAGCGGGAGTGGCGAGCAGTACTTC	CASSDGTSGSGEQYF	TRBJ2-7	TRBD2	TRBV2	-
TGCAGCGTTGAAGCCGGGCCAGATACGCAGTATTTT	CSVEAGPDTQYF	TRBJ2-3	-	TRBV29-1	-
TGCGCCAGCAGCTTGGCCGGGGGAGACCGGAACACTGAAGCTTTCTTT	CASSLAGGDRNTEAFF	TRBJ1-1	-	TRBV5-1	-
TGTGCCAGCAGTTTACAAACAGGGGGCCTTAGCGGGGAGCTGTTTTTT	CASSLQTGGLSGELFF	TRBJ2-2	TRBD1	TRBV27	-
TGTGCCAGCAGTCGCGGCGGGACAGGAAGTTTAGTCAATCAGCCCCAGCATTTT	CASSRGGTGSLVNQPQHF	TRBJ1-5	TRBD1	TRBV27	many
TGTGCCAGTAGTATCCTAAGAGGAGGGGAAAAACTGTTTTTT	CASSILRGGEKLFF	TRBJ1-4	-	TRBV19	many
TGTGCCAGCAGCCAACCTCGTGATTCGTACGAGCAGTACTTC	CASSQPRDSYEQYF	TRBJ2-7	-	TRBV4-1	-
TGCAGTGCTAGAGATGCGAGCGGGAGTACAGAGCAGTACTTC	CSARDASGSTEQYF	TRBJ2-7	TRBD2	TRBV20-1	-
TGCAGCGTTCCGCGGGGGAACACTGAAGCTTTCTTT	CSVPRGNTEAFF	TRBJ1-1	-	TRBV29-1	many
TGTGCCAGCAGCTTAGAGTCGGGGGCGGTCGCCGAGCAGTACTTC	CASSLESGAVAEQYF	TRBJ2-7	-	TRBV11-2	many
TGCGCCAGCAGCCAAGGGACTCAAGGCTACGAGCAGTACTTC	CASSQGTQGYEQYF	TRBJ2-7	-	TRBV5-1	-
TGTGCCAGCAGTCGACAGGGGGCCATTAAGCAGCCCCAGCATTTT	CASSRQGAIKQPQHF	TRBJ1-5	TRBD1	TRBV12-3/TRBV12-4	many
TGTGCCAGCAGTAGCAGGTTCGAGCAGTACTTC	CASSSRFEQYF	TRBJ2-7	-	TRBV28	many
TGTGCCAGTACTAAGGAACTAGCGGCCTACGAGCAGTACTTC	CASTKELAAYEQYF	TRBJ2-7	TRBD2	TRBV28	many
TGTGCCAGCAGTCTCTATGGGGGGTCTAGTAGCAATCAGCCCCAGCATTTT	CASSLYGGSSSNQPQHF	TRBJ1-5	-	TRBV7-2	many
TGCAGTGCTAGGGAGGGCGGGAAGGCCCAGTACTTC	CSAREGGKAQYF	TRBJ2-5	-	TRBV20-1	many
TGTGCCAGCAGTTTTGGGACAGGGGGACTCTACGAGCAGTACTTC	CASSFGTGGLYEQYF	TRBJ2-7	TRBD1	TRBV6-5	-
TGCAGCGTTGCTAGACAGGGCACTGAAGCTTTCTTT	CSVARQGTEAFF	TRBJ1-1	TRBD1	TRBV29-1	many
TGTGCCAGCAGAGAGGACAGGGGCTCCTACAATGAGCAGTTCTTC	CASREDRGSYNEQFF	TRBJ2-1	TRBD1	TRBV28	-
TGCGCCAGCAGCAGAAACCCCGGGACGGCGGGCACTGAAGCTTTCTTT	CASSRNPGTAGTEAFF	TRBJ1-1	-	TRBV5-1	few
TGTGCCAGCAGTGACTCCGGGGTCCAGTTCTTC	CASSDSGVQFF	TRBJ2-1	-	TRBV6-4	-
TGTGCCAGCAGAGACAGGAATCAGCCCCAGCATTTT	CASRDRNQPQHF	TRBJ1-5	-	TRBV2	many
TGTGCCAGCAGCCCAACGGTTGGCCAGGCGAGAGAGACCCAGTACTTC	CASSPTVGQARETQYF	TRBJ2-5	-	TRBV14	many
TGTGCCAGCCTAAGGGACGGACTAAACTATGGCTACACCTTC	CASLRDGLNYGYTF	TRBJ1-2	-	TRBV12-3/TRBV12-4	many
TGCGCCAGCAGTGACCCAGGGGGAGACGGAAACACCATATATTTT	CASSDPGGDGNTIYF	TRBJ1-3	TRBD1	TRBV10-2	few
TGTGCCAGCGGGCTAGCGGGAGTGTGGACCGGGGAGCTGTTTTTT	CASGLAGVWTGELFF	TRBJ2-2	TRBD2	TRBV6-1	few
TGTGCCAGCAGTTTCAGGGCAGACAGGTTTATCACCGGGGAGCTGTTTTTT	CASSFRADRFITGELFF	TRBJ2-2	-	TRBV28	many
TGCAGCGTAGACTCATTCCAAGAGACCCAGTACTTC	CSVDSFQETQYF	TRBJ2-5	-	TRBV29-1	few
TGTGCCAGCAGCTCCCCCCCAGGAGGCCCGCCTGGGGCCAACGTCCTGACTTTC	CASSSPPGGPPGANVLTF	TRBJ2-6	-	TRBV3-1	-
TGCGCCAGCAGCAAAACGGACAGCCTTAACACTGAAGCTTTCTTT	CASSKTDSLNTEAFF	TRBJ1-1	-	TRBV5-1	many
TGTGCCAGCAGTCCGGACAGCAGGGGAACTAATGAAAAACTGCTTTTT	CASSPDSRGTNEKLLF	TRBJ1-4	-	TRBV27	-
TGTGCCAGCAGCCAAGATGGGGTGAGCTCCTATAATTCACCCCTCCACTTT	CASSQDGVSSYNSPLHF	TRBJ1-6	-	TRBV3-1	-
TGTGCCAGCAGCGGGAGATTCGGGACAGCGAGAAACTTC	CASSGRFGTARNF	TRBJ2-5	TRBD1	TRBV7-2	many
TGCAGTGCTAGAGATGGCATGGGCTCCTACGAGCAGTACTTC	CSARDGMGSYEQYF	TRBJ2-7	-	TRBV20-1	-
TGCGCCAGCAGCTTGGACATCTACTACGAGCAGTACTTC	CASSLDIYYEQYF	TRBJ2-7	-	TRBV5-1	-
TGCAGTGCCAGAGCGGGAGGTTCCGGGGAGCTGTTTTTT	CSARAGGSGELFF	TRBJ2-2	TRBD2	TRBV20-1	few